The clone carrying this T cell receptor (beta chain) appeared a few times. Its antigen is undetermined. The germline gives CDR1 KGHSH, CDR2 LQKENI. There are 16 residues in the CDR3. V shed 2 bases, J shed 7 bases, and the junction held 11 bases outside the gene matches. MiXCR, run by TCRdb on the reads, gives a single entry per CDR3 protein. The sample comprises more than 250,000 distinct CDR3 sequences, about 25% of which are singletons, and about an eighth rests with the top ten. The record originates from a study of T cell repertoires in cytomegalovirus infection. Whole-study context: Recently identified HLA-C-restricted CMV epitopes were among the peptides used. From public TCR beta signatures came an indication of both CMV infection and matching HLA type.

Study-wide results and limits: Within the response measured ex vivo, HLA-C-restricted CMV-specific TCR beta clonotypes were dominant.

The chain combines TRBV18 with TRBJ2-3; 8 nucleotides match TRBD2. The clonotype comes from a human donor in good health (CMV status not recorded). Some clones in this sample may be carry-over from other donors' samples. The specimen comprised cultured PBMCs, sampled from culture after CMV antigen stimulation. This CDR3 reads CASSPSPGGAQHTQYF. The CDR3 bases are TGTGCCAGCTCACCATCCCCGGGAGGGGCCCAACATACGCAGTATTTT.